This TCR beta chain was identified in a study of molecular identifiers for immune sequencing clone quantification. Study-wide findings and caveats: Molecules of identical TCR sharing a barcode could underestimate highly expanded clone sizes.

TCRdb ran MiXCR on the PCR reads and lists one entry per CDR3 protein. The profile covers approximately 680,000 distinct CDR3 sequences, with around 25% appearing a single time and about 0.84% taken by the ten largest. This clonotype was counted between two and nine times. Its cognate antigen is unknown. This CDR3 has 14 residues. V was pared by 2 bases and J by 4 bases, with 10 bases between. Germline V gene lookup returns CDR1 MNHEY and CDR2 SMNVEV (reference sequence). Sample: naive CD8+ T cells from blood, with Jurkat cell RNA spiked in. Specified subset: FACS-sorted CD8+CD4-CCR7+CD45RA+ naive T cells. The chain recombines TRBV27 with TRBJ2-3; no firm D call. The TCR originated in a human donor in good health. Some libraries in this study had Jurkat cell RNA spiked in. CDR3 amino acids: CASSLGPSPDTQYF. The CDR3 bases are TGTGCCAGCAGTTTAGGACCATCCCCAGATACGCAGTATTTT.